This T cell receptor (beta chain) is drawn from a study of metastatic and nonmetastatic thyroid tumors (dated by TCRdb to 2019 to 2021). Regarding the study in general: The researchers compared repertoires between peripheral blood samples and tumor or nodule tissue samples from patients with malignant or benign thyroid disease.

Study-wide conclusions, independent of this receptor: In both blood and tumor samples, malignant tumors were reported to have significantly higher TCR beta diversity than benign nodules.

None of the patients had been given any treatment before thyroid surgery. Using T-cell receptor beta sequencing, the researchers looked back retrospectively at clinical samples from patients, gathered between about 2012 and 2018. CDR1 and CDR2, per the germline V gene, are KGHSY and FQNENV. V gives up 4 bases and J gives up 2 bases, and the segment between their germline ends measures 9 bases. From the cysteine through the phenylalanine, the CDR3 covers 13 amino acids. Kept here is only the CDR3 DNA, which spans 39 bases and is read in frame from base 1. Library prep was done by PCR. The sequencer listed for this sample is Illumina HiSeq 4000. The TCR beta-chain CDR3 region of each patient was profiled by high-throughput sequencing. Concerning the study's data processing: A classifier to discriminate distant-metastatic papillary thyroid cancer patients was built from CDR3 differences across clinicopathological groups. The Shannon index was used to assess repertoire diversity, and the Morisita-Horn index was used to assess tumor-blood repertoire similarity. Clones were called with MiXCR by TCRdb after fastp trimmed the public reads at Q25, and only in-frame beta chains were retained. TCRdb, rather than the study authors, made the V and J calls. The sample table records approximately 40,000 clones; roughly 20% of these occur just once. Together, the top ten hold roughly a sixth of the sample.

In its sample, this clone was seen a few times. The clone's antigen remains unknown. The record has no base qualities; no much larger clone is one base away. Sequenced input: blood. This sequence originates from a female donor with papillary thyroid cancer or a benign thyroid nodule (not recorded which). Some clones in this sample may be carry-over from other donors' samples. Recombination linked TRBV16 to TRBJ2-7; tentative D gene TRBD2, with 6 bases matching. The nucleotide sequence is given as TGTGCCAGCAGCCGTCGGGAGACCTACGAGCAGTACTTC. It is translated as CASSRRETYEQYF.